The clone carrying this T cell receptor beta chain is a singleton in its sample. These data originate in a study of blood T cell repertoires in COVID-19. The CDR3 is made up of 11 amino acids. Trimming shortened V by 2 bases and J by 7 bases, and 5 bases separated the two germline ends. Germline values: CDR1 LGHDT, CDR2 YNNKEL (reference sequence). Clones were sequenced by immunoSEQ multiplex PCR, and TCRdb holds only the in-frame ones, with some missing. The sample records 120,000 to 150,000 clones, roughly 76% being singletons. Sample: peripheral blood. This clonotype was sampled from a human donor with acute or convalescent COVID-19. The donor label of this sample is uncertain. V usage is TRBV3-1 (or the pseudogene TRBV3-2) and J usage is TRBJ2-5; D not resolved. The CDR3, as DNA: TGTGCCAGCAGCCAAAGACTGACCCAGTACTTC. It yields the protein CASSQRLTQYF.